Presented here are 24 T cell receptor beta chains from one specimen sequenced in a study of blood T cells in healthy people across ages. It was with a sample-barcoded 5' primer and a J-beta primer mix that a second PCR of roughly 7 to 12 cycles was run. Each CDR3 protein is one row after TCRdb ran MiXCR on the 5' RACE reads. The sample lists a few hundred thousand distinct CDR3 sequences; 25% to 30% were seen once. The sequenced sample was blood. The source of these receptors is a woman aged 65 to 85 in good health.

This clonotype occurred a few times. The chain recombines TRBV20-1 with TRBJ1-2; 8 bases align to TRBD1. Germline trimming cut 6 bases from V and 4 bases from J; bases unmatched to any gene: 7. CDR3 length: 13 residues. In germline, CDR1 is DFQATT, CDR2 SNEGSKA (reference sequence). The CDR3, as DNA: TGCAGTGCGTCAGGGGGCAGGGTCTATGGCTACACCTTC. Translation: CSASGGRVYGYTF.

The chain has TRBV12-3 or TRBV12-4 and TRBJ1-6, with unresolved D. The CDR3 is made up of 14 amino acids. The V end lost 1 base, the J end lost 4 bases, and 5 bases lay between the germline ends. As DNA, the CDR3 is TGTGCCAGCAGTTTAGTGGCTTATAATTCACCCCTCCACTTT. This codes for CASSLVAYNSPLHF.

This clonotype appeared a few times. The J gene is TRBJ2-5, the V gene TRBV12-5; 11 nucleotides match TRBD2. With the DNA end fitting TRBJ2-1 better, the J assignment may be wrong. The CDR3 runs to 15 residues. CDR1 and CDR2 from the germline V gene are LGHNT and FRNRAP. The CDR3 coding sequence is TGTGCTAGTGGTTTACCACTAGCGGGGGTTAATGAGCAGTTCTTC. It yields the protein CASGLPLAGVNEQFF.

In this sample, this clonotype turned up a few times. Written as DNA, the CDR3 is TGTGCCAGCAGTTACTCGCTTTCGGACTTTGAGACCCAGTACTTC. This translates into CASSYSLSDFETQYF. This sequence joins TRBV6-5 and TRBJ2-5, with D maybe TRBD2 (5 bases). Germline assignment: CDR1 MNHEY and CDR2 SVGAGI. The CDR3 has 15 residues. V gave up 0 bases and J gave up 5 bases, with 13 bases separating them.

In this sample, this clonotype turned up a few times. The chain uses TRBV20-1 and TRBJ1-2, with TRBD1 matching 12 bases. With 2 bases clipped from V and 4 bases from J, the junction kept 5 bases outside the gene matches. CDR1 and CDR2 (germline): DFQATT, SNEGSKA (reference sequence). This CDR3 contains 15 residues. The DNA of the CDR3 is TGCAGTGCTAGATCCGGGACAGGGGGCGGCTATGGCTACACCTTC. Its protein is CSARSGTGGGYGYTF.

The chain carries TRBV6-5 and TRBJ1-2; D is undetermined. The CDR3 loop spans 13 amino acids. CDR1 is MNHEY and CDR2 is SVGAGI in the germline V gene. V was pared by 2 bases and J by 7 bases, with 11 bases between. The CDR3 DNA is TGTGCCAGCAGTTACCCGAGCGGGCGTGGCTACACCTTC. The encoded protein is CASSYPSGRGYTF.

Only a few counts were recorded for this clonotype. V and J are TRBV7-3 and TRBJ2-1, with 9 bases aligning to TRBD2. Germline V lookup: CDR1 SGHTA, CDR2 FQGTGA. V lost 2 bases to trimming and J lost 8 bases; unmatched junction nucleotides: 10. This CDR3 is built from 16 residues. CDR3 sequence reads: CASSLVRQRGDDEQFF. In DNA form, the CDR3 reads TGTGCCAGCAGCTTAGTTAGACAGCGGGGGGACGATGAGCAGTTCTTC.

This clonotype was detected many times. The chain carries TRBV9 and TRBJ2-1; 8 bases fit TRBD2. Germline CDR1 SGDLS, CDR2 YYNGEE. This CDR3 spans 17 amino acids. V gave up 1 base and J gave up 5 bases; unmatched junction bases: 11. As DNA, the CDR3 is TGTGCCAGCAGCGTAAGGGGGGCGGGGGGAAACGACAATGAGCAGTTCTTC. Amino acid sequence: CASSVRGAGGNDNEQFF.

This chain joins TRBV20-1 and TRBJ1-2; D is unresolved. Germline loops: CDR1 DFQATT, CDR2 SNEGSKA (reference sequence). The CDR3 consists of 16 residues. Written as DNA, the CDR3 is TGCGCTGCTGTTAAACCTGGAAGGGCCAGTAACTATGGCTACACCTTC. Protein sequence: CAAVKPGRASNYGYTF.

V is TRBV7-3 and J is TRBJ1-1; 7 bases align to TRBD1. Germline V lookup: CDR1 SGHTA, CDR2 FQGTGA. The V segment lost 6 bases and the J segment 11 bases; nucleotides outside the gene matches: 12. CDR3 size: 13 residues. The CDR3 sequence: CASSNGRGLEAFF. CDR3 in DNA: TGTGCCAGCAGTAATGGAAGGGGGCTTGAGGCTTTCTTT.

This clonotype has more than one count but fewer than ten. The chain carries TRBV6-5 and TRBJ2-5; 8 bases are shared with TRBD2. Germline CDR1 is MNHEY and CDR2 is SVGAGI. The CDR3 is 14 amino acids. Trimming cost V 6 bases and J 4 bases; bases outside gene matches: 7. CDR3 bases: TGTGCCAGCAGCTTCATAGCGGGGAGAGAGACCCAGTACTTC. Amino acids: CASSFIAGRETQYF.

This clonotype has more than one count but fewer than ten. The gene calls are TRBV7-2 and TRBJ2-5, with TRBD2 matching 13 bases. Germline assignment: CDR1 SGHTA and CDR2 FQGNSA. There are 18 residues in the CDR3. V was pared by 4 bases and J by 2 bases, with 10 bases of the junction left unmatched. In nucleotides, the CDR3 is TGTGCCAGCAGCTCCGGACTAGCGGGGGCCATGGGGCAAGAGACCCAGTACTTC. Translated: CASSSGLAGAMGQETQYF.

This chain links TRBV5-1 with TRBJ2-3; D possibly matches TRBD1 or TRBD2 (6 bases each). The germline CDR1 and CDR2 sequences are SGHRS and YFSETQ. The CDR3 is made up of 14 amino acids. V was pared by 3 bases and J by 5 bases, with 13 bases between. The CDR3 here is CASSSAGGRDTQYF. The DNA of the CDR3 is TGCGCCAGCAGCTCCGCCGGGGGCAGAGATACGCAGTATTTT.

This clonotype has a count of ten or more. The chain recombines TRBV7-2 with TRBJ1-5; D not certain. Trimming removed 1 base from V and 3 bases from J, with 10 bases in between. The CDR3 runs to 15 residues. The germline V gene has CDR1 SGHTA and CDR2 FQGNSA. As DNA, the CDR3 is TGTGCCAGCAGCTTAGGCGTGGACTTCAATCAGCCCCAGCATTTT. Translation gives CASSLGVDFNQPQHF.

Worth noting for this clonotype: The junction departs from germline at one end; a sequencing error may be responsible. The CDR3 nucleotides read TGTACCAGCAGCTTAAACCCACAGGGGAGAGGGGGCTACACCTTC. Translated, it gives CTSSLNPQGRGGYTF. The rearrangement links TRBV7-3 to TRBJ1-2; 7 positions agree with TRBD1. The CDR3 runs to 15 residues. The germline gives CDR1 SGHTA, CDR2 FQGTGA.

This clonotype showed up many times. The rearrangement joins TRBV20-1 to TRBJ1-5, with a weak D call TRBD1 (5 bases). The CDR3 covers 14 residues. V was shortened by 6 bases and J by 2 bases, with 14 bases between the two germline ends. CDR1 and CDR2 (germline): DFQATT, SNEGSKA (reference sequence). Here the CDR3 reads CSAGTLRGNQPQHF. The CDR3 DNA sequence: TGCAGTGCGGGGACCCTTCGGGGCAATCAGCCCCAGCATTTT.

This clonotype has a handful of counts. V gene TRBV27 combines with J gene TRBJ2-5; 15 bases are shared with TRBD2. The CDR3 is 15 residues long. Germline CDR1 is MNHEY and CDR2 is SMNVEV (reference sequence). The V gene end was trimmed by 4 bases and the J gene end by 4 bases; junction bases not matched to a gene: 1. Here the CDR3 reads CASSWTSGGGETQYF. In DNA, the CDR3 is TGTGCCAGCAGTTGGACTAGCGGGGGGGGAGAGACCCAGTACTTC.

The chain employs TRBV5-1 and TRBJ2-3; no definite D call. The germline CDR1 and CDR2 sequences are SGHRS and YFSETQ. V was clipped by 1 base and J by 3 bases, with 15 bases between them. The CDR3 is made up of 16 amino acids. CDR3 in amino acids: CASSLPLMVGTDTQYF. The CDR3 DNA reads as TGCGCCAGCAGCTTGCCTCTAATGGTGGGGACAGATACGCAGTATTTT.

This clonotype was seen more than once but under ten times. The CDR3 coding sequence is TGCGCCAGCAGCCCCGTTGGATTTAGCCAAGAGACCCAGTACTTC. This sequence encodes CASSPVGFSQETQYF. V is TRBV4-1 and J is TRBJ2-5, with D uncertain. The CDR3 length is 15 residues. Germline V gene data show CDR1 as MGHRA and CDR2 as YSYEKL. The V gene lost 4 bases and the J gene lost 1 base, with 13 bases spanning the gap.

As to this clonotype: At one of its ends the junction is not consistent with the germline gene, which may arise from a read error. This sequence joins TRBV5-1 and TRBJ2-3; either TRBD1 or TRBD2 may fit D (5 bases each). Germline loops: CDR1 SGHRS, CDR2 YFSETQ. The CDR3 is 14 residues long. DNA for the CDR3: TGCGCCAGCGGCTTGGGGGACCGCACAGATACGCAGTATTTT. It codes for CASGLGDRTDTQYF.

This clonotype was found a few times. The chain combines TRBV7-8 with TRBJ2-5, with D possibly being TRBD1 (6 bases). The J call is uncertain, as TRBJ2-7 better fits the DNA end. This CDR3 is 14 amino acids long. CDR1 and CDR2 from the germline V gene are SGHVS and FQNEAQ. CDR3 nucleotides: TGTGCCAGCAGCTTGCTACAGGGCCCCTACGAGCAGTACTTC. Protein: CASSLLQGPYEQYF.

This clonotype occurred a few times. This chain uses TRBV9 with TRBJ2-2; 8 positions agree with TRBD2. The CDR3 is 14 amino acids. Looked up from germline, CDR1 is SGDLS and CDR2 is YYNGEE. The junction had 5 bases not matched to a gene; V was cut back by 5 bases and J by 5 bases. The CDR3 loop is CASSKVAGTGELFF. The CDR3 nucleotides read TGTGCCAGCAGTAAGGTAGCGGGGACCGGGGAGCTGTTTTTT.

The CDR3: CASSQTPGQQNEKLFF. The DNA of the CDR3 is TGCGCCAGCAGCCAAACCCCGGGACAGCAAAATGAAAAACTGTTTTTT. This chain joins TRBV4-3 and TRBJ1-4; 7 bases are a match to TRBD1. V lost 2 bases to trimming and J lost 5 bases; unmatched junction nucleotides: 8. This CDR3 has 16 residues. Germline loops: CDR1 LGHNA, CDR2 YSLEER.

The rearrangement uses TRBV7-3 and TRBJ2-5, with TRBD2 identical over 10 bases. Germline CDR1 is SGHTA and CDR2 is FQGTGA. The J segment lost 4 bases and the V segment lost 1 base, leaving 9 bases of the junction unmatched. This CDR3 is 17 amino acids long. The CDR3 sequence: CASSLMGLARGGETQYF. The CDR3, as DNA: TGTGCCAGCAGCTTAATGGGACTAGCGAGAGGAGGAGAGACCCAGTACTTC.